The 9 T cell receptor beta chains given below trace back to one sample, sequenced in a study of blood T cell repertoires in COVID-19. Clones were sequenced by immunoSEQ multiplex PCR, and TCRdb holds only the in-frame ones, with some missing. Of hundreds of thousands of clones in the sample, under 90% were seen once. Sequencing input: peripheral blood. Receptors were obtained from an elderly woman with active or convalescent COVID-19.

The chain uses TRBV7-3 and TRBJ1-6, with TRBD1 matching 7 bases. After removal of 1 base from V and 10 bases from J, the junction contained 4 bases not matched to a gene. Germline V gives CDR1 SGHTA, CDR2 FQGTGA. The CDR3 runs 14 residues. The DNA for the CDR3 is TGTGCCAGCAGCTTAAAGGGGGACAGCTCACCCCTCCACTTT. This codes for CASSLKGDSSPLHF.

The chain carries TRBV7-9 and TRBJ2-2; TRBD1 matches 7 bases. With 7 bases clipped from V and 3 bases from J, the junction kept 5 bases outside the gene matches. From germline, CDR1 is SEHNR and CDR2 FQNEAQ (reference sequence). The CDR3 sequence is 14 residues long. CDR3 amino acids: CASTFTGDTGELFF. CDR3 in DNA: TGTGCCAGCACCTTTACAGGGGACACCGGGGAGCTGTTTTTT.

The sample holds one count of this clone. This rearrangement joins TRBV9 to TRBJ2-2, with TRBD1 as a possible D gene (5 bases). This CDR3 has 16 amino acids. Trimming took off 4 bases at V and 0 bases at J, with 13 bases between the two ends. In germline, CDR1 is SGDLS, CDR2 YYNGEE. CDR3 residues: CASSPRAGTNTGELFF. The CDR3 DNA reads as TGTGCCAGCAGCCCCCGGGCAGGGACGAACACCGGGGAGCTGTTTTTT.

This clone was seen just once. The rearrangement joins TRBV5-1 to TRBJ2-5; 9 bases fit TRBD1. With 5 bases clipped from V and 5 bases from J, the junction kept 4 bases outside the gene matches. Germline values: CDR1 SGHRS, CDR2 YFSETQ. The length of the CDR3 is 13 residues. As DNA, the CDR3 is TGCGCCAGCAGGGGACAGGGTTACGAGACCCAGTACTTC. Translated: CASRGQGYETQYF.

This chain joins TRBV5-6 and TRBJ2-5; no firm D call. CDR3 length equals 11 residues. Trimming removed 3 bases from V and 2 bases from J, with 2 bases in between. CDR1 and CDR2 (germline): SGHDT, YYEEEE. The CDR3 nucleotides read TGTGCCAGCAGCTCTCAAGAGACCCAGTACTTC. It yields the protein CASSSQETQYF. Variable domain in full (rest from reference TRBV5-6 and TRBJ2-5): DAGVTQSPTHLIKTRGQQVTLRCSPKSGHDTVSWYQQALGQGPQFIFQYYEEEERQRGNFPDRFSGHQFPNYSSELNVNALLLGDSALYLCASSSQETQYFGPGTRLLVL.

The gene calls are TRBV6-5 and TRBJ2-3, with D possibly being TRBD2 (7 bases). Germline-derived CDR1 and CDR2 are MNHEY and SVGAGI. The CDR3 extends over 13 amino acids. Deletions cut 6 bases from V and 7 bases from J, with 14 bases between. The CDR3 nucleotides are TGTGCCAGCAGGGAGGGGGGAGGGCATACGCAGTATTTT. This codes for CASREGGGHTQYF.

The DNA of the CDR3 is TGCGCCAGCAGCCGTCTAGTTACCGAGACCCAGTACTTC. Protein product: CASSRLVTETQYF. The rearrangement links TRBV10-2 to TRBJ2-5; D is unclear. Per germline, CDR1 WSHSY and CDR2 SAAADI. V lost 6 bases and J lost 5, with 13 bases in between. This CDR3 contains 13 residues.

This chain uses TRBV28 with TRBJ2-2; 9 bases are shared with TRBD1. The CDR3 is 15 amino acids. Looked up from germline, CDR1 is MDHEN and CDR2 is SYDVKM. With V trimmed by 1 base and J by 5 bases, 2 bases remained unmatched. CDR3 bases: TGTGCCAGCAGTTTATCGGGGACAGGGACCGGGGAGCTGTTTTTT. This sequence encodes CASSLSGTGTGELFF.

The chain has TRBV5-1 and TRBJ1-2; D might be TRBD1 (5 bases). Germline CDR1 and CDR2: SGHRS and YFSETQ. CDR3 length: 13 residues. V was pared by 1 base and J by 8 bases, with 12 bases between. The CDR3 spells CASSLFGAQGYTF. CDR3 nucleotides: TGCGCCAGCAGCTTGTTTGGGGCGCAAGGCTACACCTTC.